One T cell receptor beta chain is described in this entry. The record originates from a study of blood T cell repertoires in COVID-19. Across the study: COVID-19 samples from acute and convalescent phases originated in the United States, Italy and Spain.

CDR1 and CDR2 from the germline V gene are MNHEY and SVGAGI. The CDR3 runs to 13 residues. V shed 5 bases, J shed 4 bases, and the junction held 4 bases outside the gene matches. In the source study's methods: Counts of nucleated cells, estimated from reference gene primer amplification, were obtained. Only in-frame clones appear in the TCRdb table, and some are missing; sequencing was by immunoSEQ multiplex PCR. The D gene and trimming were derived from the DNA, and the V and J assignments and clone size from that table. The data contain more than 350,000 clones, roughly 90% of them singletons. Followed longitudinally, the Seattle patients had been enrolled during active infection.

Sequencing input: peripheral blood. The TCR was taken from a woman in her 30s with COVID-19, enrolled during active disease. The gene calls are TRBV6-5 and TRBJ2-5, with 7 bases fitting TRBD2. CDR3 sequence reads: CASSRTRAETQYF. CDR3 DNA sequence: TGTGCCAGCAGTCGGACTAGAGCAGAGACCCAGTACTTC.